This T cell receptor beta chain comes out of a study of blood T cell repertoires in COVID-19. On the study more broadly: Acute-phase and convalescent COVID-19 samples originated in the United States, Italy and Spain. Sources were T cells, B-cell-depleted T cells, or PBMCs; the material itself was cDNA or gDNA.

In the authors' methods: Quantification of nucleated cells was approximated via reference gene primer amplification. Only in-frame clones appear in the TCRdb table, and some are missing; sequencing was by immunoSEQ multiplex PCR. The V and J calls and the clone size are those of that table, but D and trimming were determined from the DNA. This sample has 25,000 or so clones; roughly 83% occur once, and the top ten carry less than 30%. Germline V lookup: CDR1 LGHNT, CDR2 FRNRAP. Trimming removed 1 base at V and 8 bases at J, with 8 bases between. The CDR3 has 12 residues. The sequence derives from a man in his sixties or seventies with active COVID-19. The chain is built from TRBV12-5 and TRBJ1-2; weak D call: TRBD1 (5 bases). Sequenced material: peripheral blood. CDR3 sequence reads: CASGLADTGYTF. The CDR3 nucleotides are TGTGCTAGTGGTTTGGCGGACACGGGCTACACCTTC.